The 19 T cell receptor beta chains listed next were all sequenced from one sample in a study of T-cell memory formation after mild COVID-19. TCRdb used MiXCR to reprocess the 5' RACE reads, holding one entry per CDR3 protein. The top ten clones hold about 21% of a sample with fewer than 400,000 distinct CDR3 sequences, over 10% of them seen once. Sequences were obtained from PBMCs or a T cell subset sorted from them (not recorded which). The source is a man aged 18 to 29 who had mild COVID-19 (a few samples of this study predate the infection). Cell type and time point are not known.

J is TRBJ1-2 and V is TRBV2; TRBD1 matches at 7 bases. The CDR3 totals 13 residues. Germline V gene data show CDR1 as SNHLY and CDR2 as FYNNEI. J gave up 8 bases and V 6 bases, and 9 bases lay outside the gene matches. DNA for the CDR3: TGTGCCAGCAGCGTCGACAGGGTGGAAGGCTACACCTTC. Translated: CASSVDRVEGYTF.

This clonotype was counted many times. The chain couples TRBV4-3 to TRBJ1-1, with D unresolved. Between the trimmed V and J ends, which lost 7 bases and 8 bases, there was a span of 5 bases. This CDR3 has 9 residues. Germline V gene sequence: CDR1 LGHNA, CDR2 YSLEER. The CDR3 protein is CASIPEAFF. CDR3 coding DNA: TGCGCCAGCATCCCCGAAGCTTTCTTT.

The CDR3 protein is CASSLIGGGGNTIYF. The CDR3 DNA is TGTGCCAGCAGTTTGATAGGGGGCGGTGGAAACACCATATATTTT. The rearrangement uses TRBV27 and TRBJ1-3, with TRBD1 matching 7 bases. The V gene's germline CDR1 is MNHEY and CDR2 SMNVEV (reference sequence). This CDR3 is 15 amino acids long. J gave up 3 bases and V 3 bases, and 5 bases lay outside the gene matches.

This clonotype has more than one count but fewer than ten. The chain employs TRBV21-1 and TRBJ1-2; TRBD1 was called by the table and not checked on the DNA. TRBV21-1 is a pseudogene. This CDR3 contains 13 residues. The DNA for the CDR3 is TGTACCCCGAAGCAAGGGGGAGACTATGGCTACACCTTC. The encoded protein is CTPKQGGDYGYTF.

In its sample, this clonotype was seen many times. The chain employs TRBV9 and TRBJ2-1; the match to TRBD2 covers 10 bases. With V trimmed by 3 bases and J by 6 bases, 6 bases remained unmatched. The CDR3 length is 15 residues. Germline loops: CDR1 SGDLS, CDR2 YYNGEE. The CDR3 reads CASSAGSSGGNEQFF. The CDR3, as DNA: TGTGCCAGCAGCGCAGGATCTAGCGGGGGCAATGAGCAGTTCTTC. Drawing the rest from reference TRBV9 and TRBJ2-1, the complete variable domain is DSGVTQTPKHLITATGQRVTLRCSPRSGDLSVYWYQQSLDQGLQFLIQYYNGEERAKGNILERFSAQQFPDLHSELNLSSLELGDSALYFCASSAGSSGGNEQFFGPGTRLTVL.

In this sample, this clonotype turned up a few times. The chain combines TRBV6-4 with TRBJ1-1; the D gene is possibly TRBD1 (5 bases). Looked up from germline, CDR1 is MRHNA and CDR2 is SNTAGT. This CDR3 is built from 13 residues. Trimming removed 10 bases from V and 4 bases from J, with 16 bases in between. The CDR3 coding sequence is TGTGCCATCCCCGGGAGGCAGGGCACTGAAGCTTTCTTT. This encodes CAIPGRQGTEAFF.

This clonotype was counted only a few times. This sequence joins TRBV12-3 or TRBV12-4 and TRBJ1-4, with 9 positions matching TRBD1. CDR3 length: 18 amino acids. V was pared by 5 bases and J by 4 bases, with 14 bases of the junction left unmatched. The CDR3 here is CASSAGRGQGSLNEKLFF. CDR3 DNA: TGTGCCAGCAGTGCAGGGCGGGGACAGGGATCCCTTAATGAAAAACTGTTTTTT.

The chain carries TRBV6-5 and TRBJ2-3, with TRBD2 as a possible D gene (5 bases). The CDR3 is 14 residues long. The V end lost 7 bases, the J end lost 3 bases, and 14 bases lay between the germline ends. Per the germline V gene, CDR1 is MNHEY and CDR2 is SVGAGI. The CDR3 DNA reads TGTGCCAGCACCCGAGGAGCGGAGACAGATACGCAGTATTTT. Translating it yields CASTRGAETDTQYF.

This clonotype was seen only a few times. This rearrangement joins TRBV20-1 to TRBJ2-6; unclear D gene. V lost 2 bases and J lost 0, with 8 bases in between. Per the germline V gene, CDR1 is DFQATT and CDR2 is SNEGSKA (reference sequence). There are 15 residues in the CDR3. The CDR3 protein is CSARKVGSGANVLTF. In DNA, the CDR3 is TGCAGTGCTAGAAAGGTGGGCTCTGGGGCCAACGTCCTGACTTTC.

The gene calls are TRBV7-2 and TRBJ1-1; D is undetermined. Trimming stripped 3 bases from V and 3 bases from J, with 8 bases between. The CDR3 totals 13 residues. Germline V CDR1 and CDR2: SGHTA, FQGNSA. The CDR3 spells CASSFVSDTEAFF. CDR3 nucleotide sequence: TGTGCCAGCAGCTTTGTATCAGACACTGAAGCTTTCTTT.

Only a few counts were recorded for this clonotype. The rearrangement uses TRBV6-2 or TRBV6-3 and TRBJ2-1; perhaps TRBD2 as D (6 bases). The CDR3 is 13 amino acids. Deletions cut 10 bases from V and 7 bases from J, with 17 bases between. Germline CDR1 reads MNHEY; CDR2 reads SVGEGT. The DNA of the CDR3 is TGTGCCACCCTGGAGGGAAATACGAATGAGCAGTTCTTC. Translating gives CATLEGNTNEQFF.

This clonotype was observed a handful of times. J is TRBJ2-7 and V is TRBV7-2; D not certain. This CDR3 comprises 14 residues. Per germline, CDR1 SGHTA and CDR2 FQGNSA. Trimming removed 1 base at V and 3 bases at J, with 10 bases between. The CDR3 loop is CASSLDEEIYEQYF. DNA of the CDR3: TGTGCCAGCAGCTTAGATGAGGAAATCTACGAGCAGTACTTC.

This clonotype turned up a few times. V usage is TRBV12-3 or TRBV12-4 and J usage is TRBJ2-1; a weak D match, TRBD2 (6 bases). This CDR3 spans 15 amino acids. V lost 3 bases to trimming and J lost 7 bases, with 16 bases between them. The CDR3 region is CASSFWRRGANEQFF. In DNA form, the CDR3 reads TGTGCCAGCAGTTTTTGGAGGAGGGGAGCAAATGAGCAGTTCTTC.

This clonotype was recorded a few times. This sequence joins TRBV6-5 and TRBJ1-5; D gene unclear. V dropped 5 bases and J dropped 2 bases, with 16 bases sitting between them. Germline assignment: CDR1 MNHEY and CDR2 SVGAGI. CDR3 length equals 16 residues. CDR3 in DNA: TGTGCCAGCAGTGAAGACCACCGGGGAGGCAATCAGCCCCAGCATTTT. Translating gives CASSEDHRGGNQPQHF.

CDR3 in amino acids: CASSTAGTEQYV. In nucleotides, the CDR3 is TGTGCCAGCAGCACCGCGGGGACCGAGCAGTACGTC. The chain joins TRBV7-9 to TRBJ2-7, with a tentative D call TRBD2 (6 bases). This CDR3 is 12 amino acids long. Between the trimmed V and J ends, which lost 5 bases and 6 bases, there was a span of 11 bases. From germline, CDR1 is SEHNR and CDR2 FQNEAQ (reference sequence).

The CDR3 region has the DNA TGTGCCAGCAGTTACTCCCAATTGGGGGACACCGGGGAGCTGTTTTTT. Encoded protein: CASSYSQLGDTGELFF. V is TRBV6-2 or TRBV6-3 and J is TRBJ2-2; D tentatively fits TRBD1 or TRBD2 (5 bases each). This CDR3 contains 16 residues. V gave up 0 bases and J gave up 3 bases, with 11 bases separating them. Germline CDR1 and CDR2: MNHEY and SVGEGT.

The rearrangement joins TRBV7-2 to TRBJ2-5, with 8 positions matching TRBD2. Germline lookup yields CDR1 SGHTA and CDR2 FQGNSA. V shed 11 bases, J shed 0 bases, and the junction held 5 bases outside the gene matches. This CDR3 is 13 amino acids long. The CDR3 DNA sequence: TGTGCCGGCGGGGGGCAGTACCAAGAGACCCAGTACTTC. It translates to CAGGGQYQETQYF.

Comments on this clonotype: The junction and the germline gene differ at one end; a read error may be behind it. The chain uses TRBV24-1 and TRBJ2-6; D perhaps matches TRBD1 (6 bases). Germline V gene data show CDR1 as KGHDR and CDR2 as SFDVKD. This CDR3 has 14 residues. As DNA, the CDR3 is TGTGCCACCAGTGGAGGGGGTGGGGTCAACGTCCTGACTTTC. This sequence encodes CATSGGGGVNVLTF.

V usage is TRBV6-2 or TRBV6-3 and J usage is TRBJ2-2; D may match TRBD1 or TRBD2 (5 bases each). V shed 5 bases and J shed 1 base, with 8 bases lying between them. There are 14 residues in the CDR3. Germline V lookup: CDR1 MNHEY, CDR2 SVGEGT. This CDR3 reads CASSGTENTGELFF. In DNA, the CDR3 is TGTGCCAGCAGTGGGACGGAGAACACCGGGGAGCTGTTTTTT.